The TCR beta chain described here comes from a study of shared clonotypes between healthy human individuals. Study-wide results and limits: Larger estimated richness was generally recorded for naive subsets relative to memory subsets. When naive CD4 clonotypes were compared across a few donors, about 4.9% were shared.

For this clone: The antigen is unknown.

Deep-level running was used for the assay. Assay used: immunoSEQ multiplex PCR; TCRdb lists only in-frame clones, some missing. The table lists around 2,000,000 clones, approximately 95% of them singletons. The sequencing input was naive CD4+ T cells sorted from blood. Subset given: CD45RA+ positively selected. This TCR derives from a man between 18 and 35 years old in good health.

The CDR3 reads CASSTRVWGALHF. The CDR3 region has the DNA TGTGCCAGCAGCACGCGTGTTTGGGGGGCCCTCCACTTT. The chain is built from TRBV5-6 and TRBJ1-6; possibly TRBD1 for D (5 bases). V lost 4 bases to trimming and J lost 14 bases, with 16 bases between them. Per the germline V gene, CDR1 is SGHDT and CDR2 is YYEEEE. This CDR3 has 13 residues. The variable domain in full, completed from reference TRBV5-6 and TRBJ1-6, reads DAGVTQSPTHLIKTRGQQVTLRCSPKSGHDTVSWYQQALGQGPQFIFQYYEEEERQRGNFPDRFSGHQFPNYSSELNVNALLLGDSALYLCASSTRVWGALHFGNGTRLTVT.